One sample yielded the 10 T cell receptor beta chains listed below, sequenced in a study of T-cell memory formation after mild COVID-19. From the 5' RACE reads, TCRdb called clonotypes with MiXCR, one entry per CDR3 protein. The sample lists around 200,000 distinct CDR3 sequences, roughly 20% occurring once. Material for sequencing was PBMCs or a T cell subset sorted from them (not recorded which). These receptors all come from a man between 18 and 29 years old who had mild COVID-19 (a few samples of this study predate the infection). Cell type and time point are not known.

The V gene is TRBV3-1, the J gene TRBJ1-5, with 7 positions matching TRBD1. With V trimmed by 4 bases and J by 6 bases, 9 bases remained unmatched. CDR1 and CDR2 from the germline V gene are LGHDT and YNNKEL (reference sequence). CDR3 length: 15 amino acids. The CDR3 DNA follows: TGTGCCAGCAGCCTGACGACAGGGTCAGGTCAGCCCCAGCATTTT. Amino acids: CASSLTTGSGQPQHF.

This clonotype has just a few counts. The chain is built from TRBV6-6 and TRBJ1-6; no firm D call. Trimming took 2 bases from V and 7 from J, leaving 9 bases between them. This CDR3 comprises 14 residues. Germline loops: CDR1 MNHNY, CDR2 SVGAGI (reference sequence). The CDR3, as DNA: TGTGCCAGCAGTTACATGACACTCAATTCACCCCTCCACTTT. It yields the protein CASSYMTLNSPLHF.

This clonotype was counted many times. The chain uses TRBV12-3 or TRBV12-4 and TRBJ2-2; no firm D call. The CDR3 totals 16 residues. V lost 3 bases, J lost 0 bases, and 11 bases lay in between. The CDR3 here is CASSFGRVTNTGELFF. The CDR3 nucleotides read TGTGCCAGCAGTTTTGGTAGGGTTACGAACACCGGGGAGCTGTTTTTT.

This clonotype was detected only a few times. The V and J genes are TRBV7-8 and TRBJ2-3, with a possible D match to TRBD2 (6 bases). Trimming took 5 bases from V and 1 from J, leaving 16 bases between them. CDR1 is SGHVS and CDR2 is FQNEAQ in the germline V gene. CDR3 length: 16 amino acids. The chain's CDR3 is CASSPGEGLGTDTQYF. In nucleotides, the CDR3 is TGTGCCAGCAGCCCGGGTGAGGGACTGGGCACAGATACGCAGTATTTT.

This clonotype was detected only a few times. V and J are TRBV7-2 and TRBJ1-6; D perhaps matches TRBD1 (6 bases). V was pared by 8 bases and J by 5 bases, with 13 bases between. Germline CDR1 SGHTA, CDR2 FQGNSA. The CDR3 totals 14 residues. CDR3 residues: CASQWTANNSPLHF. DNA of the CDR3: TGTGCCAGCCAATGGACAGCCAATAATTCACCCCTCCACTTT.

The chain links TRBV5-1 to TRBJ2-5; D is possibly TRBD1 (6 bases). V was clipped by 1 base and J by 1 base, with 14 bases between them. Germline CDR1 is SGHRS and CDR2 is YFSETQ. The CDR3 loop spans 16 amino acids. The CDR3 reads CASSLRPTGAQETQYF. The CDR3, as DNA: TGCGCCAGCAGCTTGCGCCCGACAGGCGCCCAAGAGACCCAGTACTTC.

This clonotype was seen a single time. J is TRBJ1-2 and V is TRBV28; D gene unclear. Trimming left V 6 bases short and J 8 bases short, with 10 bases between. CDR1 is MDHEN and CDR2 is SYDVKM in the germline V gene. This CDR3 region has 11 residues. CDR3 DNA: TGTGCCAGCAGCCGGGAGGACGGCTACACCTTC. Translated: CASSREDGYTF.

The rearrangement joins TRBV7-9 to TRBJ1-5; D gene unclear. V was shortened by 5 bases and J by 1 base, with 18 bases between the two germline ends. This CDR3 is built from 17 residues. Germline CDR1 reads SEHNR; CDR2 reads FQNEAQ (reference sequence). CDR3 region: CASSRLPPRESNQPQHF. In DNA form, the CDR3 reads TGTGCCAGCAGCCGACTCCCACCCCGGGAAAGCAATCAGCCCCAGCATTTT.

This chain joins TRBV2 and TRBJ2-2; TRBD1 matches 8 bases. The ends lost 6 bases at V and 4 bases at J; junction bases unmatched: 4. In germline, CDR1 is SNHLY, CDR2 FYNNEI. The CDR3 covers 14 residues. The CDR3 DNA is TGTGCCAGCAGGACAGGGGCGGCCACCGGGGAGCTGTTTTTT. It translates to CASRTGAATGELFF.

This CDR3 is CASSLAPSRAGRETQYF. The CDR3 region has the DNA TGTGCCAGCAGTTTAGCCCCGTCCCGGGCGGGGAGAGAGACCCAGTACTTC. The V call is TRBV27, the J call TRBJ2-5; D perhaps matches TRBD2 (6 bases). Germline-derived CDR1 and CDR2 are MNHEY and SMNVEV (reference sequence). CDR3 length equals 17 residues. Trimming took 2 bases from V and 4 from J, leaving 20 bases between them.